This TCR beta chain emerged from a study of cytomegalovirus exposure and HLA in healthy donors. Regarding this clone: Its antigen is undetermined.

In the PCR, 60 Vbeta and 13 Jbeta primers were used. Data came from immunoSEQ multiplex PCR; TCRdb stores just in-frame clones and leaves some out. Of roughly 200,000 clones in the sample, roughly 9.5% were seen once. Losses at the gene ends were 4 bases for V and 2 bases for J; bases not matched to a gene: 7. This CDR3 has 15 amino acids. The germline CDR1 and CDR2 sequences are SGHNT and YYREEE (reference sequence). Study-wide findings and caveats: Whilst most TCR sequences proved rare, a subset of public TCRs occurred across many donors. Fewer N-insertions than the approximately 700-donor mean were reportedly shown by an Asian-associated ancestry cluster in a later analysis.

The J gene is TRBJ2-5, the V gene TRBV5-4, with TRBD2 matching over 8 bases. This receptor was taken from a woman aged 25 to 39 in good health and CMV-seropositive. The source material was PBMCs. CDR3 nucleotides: TGTGCCAGCAGCACGGGGGGGACTAGGCAAGAGACCCAGTACTTC. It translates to CASSTGGTRQETQYF.